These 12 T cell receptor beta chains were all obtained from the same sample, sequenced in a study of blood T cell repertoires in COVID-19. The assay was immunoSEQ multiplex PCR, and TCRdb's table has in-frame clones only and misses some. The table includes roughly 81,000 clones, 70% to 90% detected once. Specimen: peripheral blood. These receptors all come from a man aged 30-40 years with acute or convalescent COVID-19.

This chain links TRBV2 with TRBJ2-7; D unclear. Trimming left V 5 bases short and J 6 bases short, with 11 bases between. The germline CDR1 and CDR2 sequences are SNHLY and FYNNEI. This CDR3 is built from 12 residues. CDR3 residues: CASSPTDREQYF. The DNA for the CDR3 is TGTGCCAGCAGTCCAACTGATCGCGAGCAGTACTTC.

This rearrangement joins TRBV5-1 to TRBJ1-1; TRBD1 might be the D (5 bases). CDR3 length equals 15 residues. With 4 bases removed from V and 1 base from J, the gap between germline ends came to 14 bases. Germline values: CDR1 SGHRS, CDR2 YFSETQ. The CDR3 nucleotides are TGCGCCAGCAGCGTGACAGCGTCTGGGAACACTGAAGCTTTCTTT. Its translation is CASSVTASGNTEAFF.

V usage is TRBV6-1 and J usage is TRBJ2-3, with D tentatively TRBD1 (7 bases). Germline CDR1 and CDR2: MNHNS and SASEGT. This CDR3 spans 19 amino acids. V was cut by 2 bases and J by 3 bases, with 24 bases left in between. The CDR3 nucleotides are TGTGCCAGCAGTGAATTAGGAGGGGGCGCGAGTTTGCGGACAGATACGCAGTATTTT. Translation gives CASSELGGGASLRTDTQYF.

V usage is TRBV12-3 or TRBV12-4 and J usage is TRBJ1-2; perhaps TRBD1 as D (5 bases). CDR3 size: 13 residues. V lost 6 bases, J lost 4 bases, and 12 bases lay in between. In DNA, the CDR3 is TGTGCCAGCAGCTCAGGGTATGCCTATGGCTACACCTTC. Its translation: CASSSGYAYGYTF.

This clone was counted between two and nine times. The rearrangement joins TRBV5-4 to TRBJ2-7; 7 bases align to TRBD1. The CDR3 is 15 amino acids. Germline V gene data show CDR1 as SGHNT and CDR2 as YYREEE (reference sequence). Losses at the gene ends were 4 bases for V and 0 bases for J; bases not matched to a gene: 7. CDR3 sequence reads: CASSPDRALSYEQYF. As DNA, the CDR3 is TGTGCCAGCAGCCCAGACAGGGCTCTCTCCTACGAGCAGTACTTC.

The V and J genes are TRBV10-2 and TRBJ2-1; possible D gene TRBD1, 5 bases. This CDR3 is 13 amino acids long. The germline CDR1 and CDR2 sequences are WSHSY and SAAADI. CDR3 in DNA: TGCGCGGCCGCAGGGTCACCCTACAATGAGCAGTTCTTC. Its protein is CAAAGSPYNEQFF.

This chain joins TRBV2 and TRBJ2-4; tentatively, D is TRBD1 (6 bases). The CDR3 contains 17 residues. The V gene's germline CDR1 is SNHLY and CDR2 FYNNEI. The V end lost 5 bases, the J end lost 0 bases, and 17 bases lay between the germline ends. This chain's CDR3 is CASSPTGTRGAKNIQYF. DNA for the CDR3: TGTGCCAGCAGTCCCACCGGGACACGGGGAGCCAAAAACATTCAGTACTTC.

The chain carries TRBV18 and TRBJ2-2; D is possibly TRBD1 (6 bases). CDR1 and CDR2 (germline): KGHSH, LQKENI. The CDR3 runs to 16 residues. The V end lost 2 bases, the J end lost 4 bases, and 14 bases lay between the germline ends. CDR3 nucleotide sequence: TGTGCCAGCTCACCATTGGGGGCGCTGGGCACCGGGGAGCTGTTTTTT. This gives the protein CASSPLGALGTGELFF.

CDR3 residues: CASSEAGAEGTEAFF. CDR3 nucleotide sequence: TGTGCCAGCAGTGAAGCGGGGGCCGAGGGGACTGAAGCTTTCTTT. The chain carries TRBV2 and TRBJ1-1, with D possibly TRBD1 on 6 matching bases. Trimming took 0 bases from V and 5 from J, leaving 13 bases between them. The germline CDR1 and CDR2 sequences are SNHLY and FYNNEI. This CDR3 has 15 residues.

This CDR3 reads CASSKIDRVKAFF. Here the CDR3 DNA reads TGTGCCAGCAGCAAAATCGACAGGGTGAAGGCTTTCTTT. This sequence joins TRBV6-6 and TRBJ1-1, with 7 bases that match TRBD1. The CDR3 runs to 13 residues. The junction had 12 bases not matched to a gene; V was cut back by 6 bases and J by 11 bases. CDR1 and CDR2 (germline): MNHNY, SVGAGI (reference sequence).

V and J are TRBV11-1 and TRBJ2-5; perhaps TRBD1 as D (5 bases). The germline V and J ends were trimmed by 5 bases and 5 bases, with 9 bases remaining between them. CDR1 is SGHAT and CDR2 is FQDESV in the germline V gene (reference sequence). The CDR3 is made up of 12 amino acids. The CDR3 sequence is CASSRGFETQYF. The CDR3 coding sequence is TGTGCCAGCAGCAGGGGATTCGAGACCCAGTACTTC.

The CDR3 DNA is TGCGCCAGCAGCCCGGGGGGCGCGGGCACAGATACGCAGTATTTT. This encodes CASSPGGAGTDTQYF. The chain is built from TRBV5-1 and TRBJ2-3; D is possibly TRBD2 (7 bases). The CDR3 is 15 amino acids. In germline, CDR1 is SGHRS, CDR2 YFSETQ. Trimming left V 4 bases short and J 1 base short, with 13 bases between.